Described below is a single T cell receptor (beta chain) sequence and its context. No antigen is known for it. Trimming stripped 2 bases from V and 4 bases from J, with 12 bases between. Germline loops: CDR1 MNHNS, CDR2 SASEGT. The CDR3 is 14 amino acids. The entry originates in a study of cytomegalovirus exposure and HLA in healthy donors. Study findings and constraints: Per a later analysis, approximately 16,000 TCR beta sequences showed association with HLA alleles at 0.05 false discovery rate.

With 60 Vbeta and 13 Jbeta primers, the PCR was carried out. Clones were read by immunoSEQ multiplex PCR, and TCRdb kept only the in-frame ones, dropping some. Of 150,000 to 200,000 clones listed, around 75% are singletons. V and J are TRBV6-1 and TRBJ2-7; D possibly corresponds to TRBD1 (6 bases). The specimen was PBMCs. This receptor was taken from a woman aged 30 to 39 in good health and CMV-seronegative. The CDR3 here is CASSERAGAYEQYF. For the CDR3, the DNA is TGTGCCAGCAGTGAACGCGCAGGGGCGTACGAGCAGTACTTC.